These 2 T cell receptor beta chains were all obtained from the same sample, sequenced in a study of blood T cells in healthy people across ages. Next came a second PCR, run for about 7 to 12 cycles, which used a sample-barcoded 5' primer along with a J-beta primer mix. A single record per CDR3 protein comes from TCRdb applying MiXCR to the 5' RACE reads. Of around 800,000 distinct CDR3 sequences in the sample, about 26% were seen once. The same sample was also used in a study of T cells of mothers and their children.

The specimen sequenced was blood. The origin of the receptors is a boy aged 5-17 years in good health.

V and J are TRBV5-1 and TRBJ2-2; D is undetermined. The germline V gene has CDR1 SGHRS and CDR2 YFSETQ. V lost 1 base to trimming and J lost 0 bases, with 7 bases between them. The length of the CDR3 is 15 residues. The CDR3 region has the DNA TGCGCCAGCAGCTTGATGAGAGCGAACACCGGGGAGCTGTTTTTT. Its translation: CASSLMRANTGELFF.

The CDR3 loop is CASSVNGNSPLHF. CDR3 in DNA: TGTGCCAGCAGCGTAAATGGGAATTCACCCCTCCACTTT. This rearrangement joins TRBV9 to TRBJ1-6, with D unresolved. V lost 1 base and J 7 bases, leaving 6 bases between the germline ends. The CDR3 loop spans 13 amino acids. The germline V gene encodes CDR1 SGDLS and CDR2 YYNGEE.